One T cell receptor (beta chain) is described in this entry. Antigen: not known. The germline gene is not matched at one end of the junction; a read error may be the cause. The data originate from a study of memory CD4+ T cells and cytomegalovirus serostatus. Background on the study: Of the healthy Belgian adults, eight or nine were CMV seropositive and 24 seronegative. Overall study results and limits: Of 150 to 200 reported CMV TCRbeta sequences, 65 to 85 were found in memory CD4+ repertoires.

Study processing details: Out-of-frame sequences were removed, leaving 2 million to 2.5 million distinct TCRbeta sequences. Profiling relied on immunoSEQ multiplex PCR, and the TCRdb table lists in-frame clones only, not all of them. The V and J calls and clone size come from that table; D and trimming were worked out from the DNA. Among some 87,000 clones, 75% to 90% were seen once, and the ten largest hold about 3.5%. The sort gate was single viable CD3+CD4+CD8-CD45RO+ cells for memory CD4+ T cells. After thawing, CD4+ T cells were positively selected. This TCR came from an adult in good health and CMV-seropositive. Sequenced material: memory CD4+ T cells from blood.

The CDR3 nucleotides are TGTGCTAGCAGCTTCGGGACTAGCGGGACCAATGAGCAGTTCTTC. It is translated as CASSFGTSGTNEQFF. The chain employs TRBV7-7 and TRBJ2-1; 13 bases are a match to TRBD2. The CDR3 extends over 15 amino acids. CDR1 SSHAT and CDR2 FNYEAQ come from the germline V gene (reference sequence).